Listed below are T cell receptor beta chains from one sample, sequenced in a study of T cells after yellow fever vaccination. TCRdb re-derived calls from the 5' RACE reads in MiXCR, one entry per CDR3 protein. This repertoire shows hundreds of thousands of distinct CDR3 sequences, 3% to 4.5% found once; its top ten account for about a quarter. The sequences come from PBMCs, collected on the day of the yellow fever booster vaccination. These receptors came from a man aged 18 to 30 who received the YFV17D yellow fever vaccine. The CDR3 runs from the conserved cysteine through the conserved F or W. The D gene is left open where the match is weak. Clone size, where shown, is once, few, many, or a class for clones that have expanded.

V	D	J	size	DNA	CDR3
TRBV12-3/TRBV12-4	.	TRBJ2-2	many	TGTGCCAGCAGTTTATCCGGGGGACGAACCGGGGAGCTGTTTTTT	CASSLSGGRTGELFF
TRBV4-1	.	TRBJ1-4	.	TGCGCCAGCAGCCTTGGCCGGTCTGAAAAACTGTTTTTT	CASSLGRSEKLFF
TRBV27	.	TRBJ2-7	.	TGTGCCAGCAGTTTAAAATTCCGGACGAGCTCCTACGAGCAGTACTTC	CASSLKFRTSSYEQYF
TRBV12-3/TRBV12-4	.	TRBJ1-4	many	TGTGCCAGCAGTTTACGGGGAGAGGAAAAACTGTTTTTT	CASSLRGEEKLFF
TRBV7-2	.	TRBJ2-3	few	TGTGCCAGCAGCTTAGACAGGCAGCCGACAGATACGCAGTATTTT	CASSLDRQPTDTQYF
TRBV5-1	.	TRBJ2-2	.	TGCGCCAGCCTCGGCCCCTCGAACACCGGGGAGCTGTTTTTT	CASLGPSNTGELFF
TRBV5-4	.	TRBJ2-6	many	TGTGCCAGCAGCTTGGATGTAGCCTTTCCCTCTGGGGCCAACGTCCTGACTTTC	CASSLDVAFPSGANVLTF
TRBV20-1	.	TRBJ1-1	few	TGCAGTGCTAGATACAAAGGGCACTCGAACACTGAAGCTTTCTTT	CSARYKGHSNTEAFF
TRBV12-3/TRBV12-4	.	TRBJ2-3	many	TGTGCCAGCAGTCCTAGTAGCACCTCCTCGGATACGCAGTATTTT	CASSPSSTSSDTQYF
TRBV7-2	.	TRBJ2-1	many	TGTGCCAGCAGTCGACAGGTAGGGGATGAGCAGTTCTTC	CASSRQVGDEQFF
TRBV5-6	TRBD1	TRBJ1-5	.	TGTGCCAGCAGCCTTGGGCAGGGGGCTCCTCAGCCCCAGCATTTT	CASSLGQGAPQPQHF
TRBV7-2	TRBD2	TRBJ2-5	many	TGTGCCAGCCTAAAACCGGGACTAGTTCCAGAGACCCAGTACTTC	CASLKPGLVPETQYF
TRBV6-2/TRBV6-3	.	TRBJ1-2	few	TGTGCCAGCAGTTACTCGCGATTTCTGGAGGGCTACACCTTC	CASSYSRFLEGYTF
TRBV12-3/TRBV12-4	.	TRBJ1-1	many	TGTGCCAGCAGTTTAAACAGGGTGACTGAAGCTTTTTTT	CASSLNRVTEAFF
TRBV5-1	.	TRBJ1-4	.	TGCGCCAGCAGCTTCGGGGCAACTAATGAAAAACTGTTTTTT	CASSFGATNEKLFF
TRBV4-1	.	TRBJ1-1	.	TGCGCCAGCAGCCAATTGGACAGTAGTAACACTGAAGCTTTCTTT	CASSQLDSSNTEAFF
TRBV6-1	.	TRBJ1-6	many	TGTGCCAGCATCGTGACATATTTTGCCAATTCACCCCTCCACTTT	CASIVTYFANSPLHF
TRBV28	.	TRBJ1-1	.	TGTGCCATGGGCCCCGGGCTCCTCTGCTGGGCACTGCTTTGTTTCTTT	CAMGPGLLCWALLCFF
TRBV5-5	TRBD2	TRBJ2-7	many	TGTGCCAGCAGCCTTCGGGGGGGGCACTACGAGCAGTACTTC	CASSLRGGHYEQYF
TRBV27	TRBD1	TRBJ1-1	.	TGTGCCAGCAGTATCCTGGGACAGGCCAGCACTGAAGCTTTCTTT	CASSILGQASTEAFF
TRBV20-1	.	TRBJ1-1	.	TGCAGTGCCCCCCCCTACACTGAAGCTTTCTTT	CSAPPYTEAFF
TRBV7-2	TRBD1	TRBJ2-3	many	TGCGCCAGCAGCTTTCAGGGGGCGGCAGATACGCAGTATTTT	CASSFQGAADTQYF
TRBV24-1	.	TRBJ2-1	many	TGTGCCACCAGTGAATTTACAGGGTCTTGGTTCTTC	CATSEFTGSWFF
TRBV6-2/TRBV6-3	.	TRBJ2-1	many	TGTGCCAGCGACAGAGACTATGCGGGTGTGAGTGAGCAGTTCTTC	CASDRDYAGVSEQFF
TRBV14	.	TRBJ1-1	.	TGTGCCAGCAGCCCGGTGAGGGGGGGCTTGGCTTTCTTT	CASSPVRGGLAFF
TRBV10-1	TRBD1	TRBJ2-1	many	TGCGCCAGCAGGGGACAGGGTGACCATGAGCAGTTCTTC	CASRGQGDHEQFF
TRBV10-3	TRBD2	TRBJ2-3	few	TGTGCCATCAGTATCGCTAGCGGAGGCACAGATACGCAGTATTTT	CAISIASGGTDTQYF
TRBV19	.	TRBJ2-5	many	TGTGCCAGTAGTAACAGCCGCAGGGAACCCCAAGAGACCCAGTACTTC	CASSNSRREPQETQYF
TRBV28	.	TRBJ2-5	many	TGTGCCAGCAGCTCGGCCGGGGGCAGGGGGGAGACCCAGTACTTC	CASSSAGGRGETQYF
TRBV20-1	.	TRBJ1-6	few	TGCAGTGCTTCGGGCCGTGGCTCGTATAATTCACCCCTCCACTTT	CSASGRGSYNSPLHF
TRBV7-8	.	TRBJ1-2	.	TGTGCCAGCAGCCCAGAGACGGTTCGATATGGCTACACCTTC	CASSPETVRYGYTF
TRBV12-3/TRBV12-4	.	TRBJ2-3	many	TGTGCCAGCAGTTTAGCAGGGGCCGGAGATACGCAGTATTTT	CASSLAGAGDTQYF
TRBV7-9	.	TRBJ2-2	few	TGTGCCAGCAGCCGATCGTCCGCCGGGGAGCTGTTTTTT	CASSRSSAGELFF
TRBV2	TRBD1	TRBJ1-1	many	TGTGCCAGCAGTGAAGTCCGACAGGGGCTCACCGGTGAAGCTTTCTTT	CASSEVRQGLTGEAFF
TRBV7-9	.	TRBJ2-1	.	TGTGCCAGCAGCCACAATGGGGGAGGGGGACGCCCCTACAATGAGCAGTTCTTC	CASSHNGGGGRPYNEQFF
TRBV6-5	.	TRBJ2-4	few	TGTGCCAGCAGTGCAGGCGGGACAAGGGCCCCTGTTCAGTACTTC	CASSAGGTRAPVQYF
TRBV5-4	TRBD2	TRBJ2-3	.	TGTGCCAGCGGGGGCGGGGGGGCAGATACGCAGTATTTT	CASGGGGADTQYF
TRBV4-3	.	TRBJ1-5	.	TGCGCCAGCAGCCAAGATTCTTACCAGGCTAATCAGCCCCAGCATTTT	CASSQDSYQANQPQHF
TRBV10-3	.	TRBJ1-2	few	TGTGCCTCTCGGACACTGAATCAACCCATGTATGGCTACACCTTC	CASRTLNQPMYGYTF
TRBV29-1	TRBD1	TRBJ2-1	.	TGCAGCGTCGGGACAGGGCCCTACAATGAGCAGTTCTTC	CSVGTGPYNEQFF
TRBV27	TRBD1	TRBJ2-2	.	TGTGCCAGCAGTTTTTCACAGGGGGCGAACACCGGGGAGCTGTTTTTT	CASSFSQGANTGELFF
TRBV11-2	.	TRBJ1-1	many	TGTGCCAGCAGCTTAGTGGCGGACGGCATGAACACTGAAGCTTTCTTT	CASSLVADGMNTEAFF
TRBV9	.	TRBJ2-1	many	TGTGCCAGCAGCGCGGGGAGAGGCAATGAGCAGTTCTTC	CASSAGRGNEQFF
TRBV5-1	.	TRBJ2-2	many	TGCGCCAGCAGCCTGACAGGGAACACCGGGGAGCTGTTTTTT	CASSLTGNTGELFF
TRBV9	TRBD1	TRBJ2-3	.	TGTGCCAGCAGCGTAGTGGGACAGGGATCAGATACGCAGTATTTT	CASSVVGQGSDTQYF
TRBV7-8	.	TRBJ1-6	many	TGTGCCAGCAGCTTAGCGGTGATCCCAGGGGAAAATTCACCCCTCCACTTT	CASSLAVIPGENSPLHF
TRBV4-1	TRBD1	TRBJ2-1	many	TGCGCCAGCAGCCAAGCCCGGACAGGAACCTACAATGAGCAGTTCTTC	CASSQARTGTYNEQFF
TRBV4-2	TRBD1	TRBJ2-2	many	TGTGCCAGCAGCCAAGCCGCCGCGACAGGGACCGGGGAGCTGTTTTTT	CASSQAAATGTGELFF
TRBV4-3	TRBD1	TRBJ2-3	.	TGCGCCAGCAGCCAATGGGACAGGGCTCCAGATACGCAGTATTTT	CASSQWDRAPDTQYF